This record looks at one T cell receptor beta chain sequence and its context. This entry is derived from a study of OX40 agonist ivuxolimab in advanced cancers. The length of the CDR3 is 14 residues. V lost 7 bases and J lost 3, with 15 bases in between. CDR1 and CDR2 from the germline V gene are LNHDA and SQIVND (reference sequence). Profiled with immunoSEQ multiplex PCR; TCRdb holds only in-frame clones, not every one. The data show about 61,000 clones, roughly 85% seen once. This material consisted of CD4+ or CD8+ T cells sorted from blood, taken in a trial of the OX40 agonist ivuxolimab. The sequence was obtained from an adult with an advanced solid tumor such as melanoma, head and neck, liver or kidney cancer. The chain carries TRBV19 and TRBJ1-2; D not resolved. In DNA form, the CDR3 reads TGTGCCAGTAAAGTCGACGGAGAGCACTATGGCTACACCTTC. Residues: CASKVDGEHYGYTF.